The clone carrying this T cell receptor (beta chain) showed up many times. The data belong to a study of blood T cell repertoires in COVID-19. Study in general: Samples taken during acute and convalescent COVID-19 were collected in the United States, Italy and Spain. PBMCs, B-cell-depleted T cells, or T cells were the source of the cDNA or gDNA that made up the material.

The cohort comprised adults aged about 18 to 100 years residing in about two dozen US areas. The ends lost 5 bases at V and 8 bases at J; junction bases unmatched: 12. In germline, CDR1 is MGHDK, CDR2 SYGVNS. The CDR3 contains 15 residues. Clones were read by immunoSEQ multiplex PCR, and TCRdb kept only the in-frame ones, dropping some. Found here are 320,000 or so clones, 85% of them singletons; the top ten hold around 1.8%. This receptor was obtained from a woman in her twenties or thirties who had been exposed to COVID-19. Input material: PBMCs or T cells enriched from blood (not recorded which). The chain links TRBV25-1 to TRBJ1-2, with TRBD1 identical over 9 bases. DNA of the CDR3: TGTGCCAGCAGTATACAGGGGGCGCATCTCGGGGGCTACACCTTC. It yields the protein CASSIQGAHLGGYTF.